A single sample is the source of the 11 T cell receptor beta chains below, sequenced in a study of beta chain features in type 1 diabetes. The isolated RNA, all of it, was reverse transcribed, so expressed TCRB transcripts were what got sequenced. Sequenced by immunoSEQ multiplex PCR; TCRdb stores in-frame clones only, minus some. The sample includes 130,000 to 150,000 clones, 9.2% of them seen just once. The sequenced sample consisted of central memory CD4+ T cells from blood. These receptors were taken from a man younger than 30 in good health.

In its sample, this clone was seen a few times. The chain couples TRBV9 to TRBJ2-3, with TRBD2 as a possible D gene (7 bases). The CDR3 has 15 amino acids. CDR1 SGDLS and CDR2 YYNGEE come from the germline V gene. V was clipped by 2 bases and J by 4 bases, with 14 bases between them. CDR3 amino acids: CASSVPGGPADTQYF. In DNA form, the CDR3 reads TGTGCCAGCAGCGTGCCCGGGGGGCCCGCAGATACGCAGTATTTT.

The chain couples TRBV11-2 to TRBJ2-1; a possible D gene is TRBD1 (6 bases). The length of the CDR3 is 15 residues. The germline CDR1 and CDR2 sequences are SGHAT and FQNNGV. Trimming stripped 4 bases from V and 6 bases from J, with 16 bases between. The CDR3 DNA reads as TGTGCCAGCAGCTCGAACGGACAGAGGGGCAATGAGCAGTTCTTC. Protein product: CASSSNGQRGNEQFF.

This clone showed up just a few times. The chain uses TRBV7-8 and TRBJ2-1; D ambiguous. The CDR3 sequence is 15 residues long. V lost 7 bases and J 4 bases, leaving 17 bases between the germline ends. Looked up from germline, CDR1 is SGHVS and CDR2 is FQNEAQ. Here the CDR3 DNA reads TGTGCCAGCAACACTCGGCTAACAGATTACAATGAGCAGTTCTTC. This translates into CASNTRLTDYNEQFF.

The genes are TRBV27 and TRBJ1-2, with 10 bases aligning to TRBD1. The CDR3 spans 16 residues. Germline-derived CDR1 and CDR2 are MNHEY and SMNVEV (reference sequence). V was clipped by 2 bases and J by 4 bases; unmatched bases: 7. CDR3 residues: CASSLIGTGETYGYTF. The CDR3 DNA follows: TGTGCCAGCAGTTTAATCGGGACAGGGGAGACCTATGGCTACACCTTC.

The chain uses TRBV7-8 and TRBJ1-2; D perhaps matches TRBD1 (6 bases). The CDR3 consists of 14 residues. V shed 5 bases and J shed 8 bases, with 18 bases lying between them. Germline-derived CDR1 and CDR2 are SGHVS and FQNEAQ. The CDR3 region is CASSVAQGVYGYTF. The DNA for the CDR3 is TGTGCCAGCAGCGTGGCACAGGGCGTGTACGGCTACACCTTC.

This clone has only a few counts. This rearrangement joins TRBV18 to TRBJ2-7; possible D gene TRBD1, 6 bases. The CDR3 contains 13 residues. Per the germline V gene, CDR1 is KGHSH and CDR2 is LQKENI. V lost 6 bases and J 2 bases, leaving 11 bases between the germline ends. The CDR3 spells CASSPRQAYEQYF. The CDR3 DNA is TGTGCCAGCTCCCCGAGACAGGCCTACGAGCAGTACTTC.

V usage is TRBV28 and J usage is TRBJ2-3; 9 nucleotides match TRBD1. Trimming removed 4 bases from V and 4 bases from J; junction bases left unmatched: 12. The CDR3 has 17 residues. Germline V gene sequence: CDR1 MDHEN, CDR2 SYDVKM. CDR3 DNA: TGTGCCAGCAGTTCGCTACACAGGGGGCGGGGGTCAGATACGCAGTATTTT. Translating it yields CASSSLHRGRGSDTQYF.

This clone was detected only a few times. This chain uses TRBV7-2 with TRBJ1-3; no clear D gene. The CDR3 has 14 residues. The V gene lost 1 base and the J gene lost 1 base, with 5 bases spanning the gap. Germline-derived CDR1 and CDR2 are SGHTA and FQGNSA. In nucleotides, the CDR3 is TGTGCCAGCAGCTTAGTTCGGTCTGGAAACACCATATATTTT. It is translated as CASSLVRSGNTIYF.

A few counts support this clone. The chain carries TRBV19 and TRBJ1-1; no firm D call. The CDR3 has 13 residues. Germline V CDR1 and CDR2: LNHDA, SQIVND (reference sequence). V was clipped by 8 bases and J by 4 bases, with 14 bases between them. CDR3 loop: CASAVRESTEAFF. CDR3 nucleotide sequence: TGTGCCAGTGCCGTCCGGGAGAGCACTGAAGCTTTCTTT.

The CDR3 coding sequence is TGTGCCAGCACCGAGGGAGCAGGGGGCTACGAGCAGTACTTC. Translating it yields CASTEGAGGYEQYF. The chain employs TRBV6-5 and TRBJ2-7; TRBD1 matches at 7 bases. The ends lost 7 bases at V and 3 bases at J; junction bases unmatched: 9. The germline gives CDR1 MNHEY, CDR2 SVGAGI. This CDR3 has 14 amino acids.

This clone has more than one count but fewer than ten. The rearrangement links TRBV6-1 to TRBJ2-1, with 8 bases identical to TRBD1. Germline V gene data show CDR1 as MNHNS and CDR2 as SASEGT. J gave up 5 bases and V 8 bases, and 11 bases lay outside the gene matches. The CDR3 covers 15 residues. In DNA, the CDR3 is TGTGCCAGCCGCCGGCCCGGGACAGGTAACAATGAGCAGTTCTTC. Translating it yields CASRRPGTGNNEQFF.